This T cell receptor beta chain appears in the sequencing data of a study of T cell responses to AZD1222 COVID-19 vaccine. Findings and caveats of the study: White British people made up most donors, females outnumbered males, and clonal diversity was possibly underestimated. At baseline, seropositivity was found in only 6 or 7 AZD1222 recipients. Unmutated variant regions are reportedly the target of nearly half of TCRs that are spike-specific.

This clone has just one count. Its cognate antigen is unknown. CDR3 length equals 14 residues. The V gene's germline CDR1 is SGHTA and CDR2 FQGNSA. V was trimmed by 1 base and J by 5 bases, leaving 11 bases between them. Profiled with immunoSEQ multiplex PCR; TCRdb holds only in-frame clones, not every one. The repertoire includes approximately 110,000 clones, about 92% of them detected once, and roughly 1.2% sits in the top ten. Sequences were derived from peripheral blood, sampled on day 0 of AZD1222 vaccination. This receptor was identified in an adult in good health. The chain combines TRBV7-2 with TRBJ1-1; tentatively, D is TRBD1 (5 bases). The CDR3 bases are TGTGCCAGCAGCTTAGTTGGGGGGATAACTGAAGCTTTCTTT. Its translation is CASSLVGGITEAFF.